This entry lists 12 T cell receptor beta chains sequenced from one sample in a study of cytotoxic CD8 clonotypes in ibrutinib-treated CLL. Libraries were prepared by immunoSEQ multiplex PCR; TCRdb keeps only in-frame clonotypes and omits some of them. The sample contains 150,000 to 200,000 clones, about two thirds of which appear only once. The sample was PBMCs, taken after 24 months of ibrutinib treatment. The source is a human donor with chronic lymphocytic leukemia.

This clone was picked up one time. This chain links TRBV6-5 with TRBJ2-7; weak D call: TRBD1 (5 bases). This CDR3 comprises 13 residues. V lost 5 bases, J lost 6 bases, and 14 bases lay in between. The germline gives CDR1 MNHEY, CDR2 SVGAGI. CDR3 in DNA: TGTGCCAGCAGTGTAACAGGTTCCATCGAGCAGTACTTC. Translation: CASSVTGSIEQYF.

The chain is built from TRBV14 and TRBJ1-5, with D unresolved. Germline-derived CDR1 and CDR2 are SGHDN and FVKESK. The CDR3 is made up of 13 amino acids. V lost 5 bases to trimming and J lost 1 base, with 6 bases between them. The CDR3 DNA is TGTGCCAGCAGCTTGAGGAGCAATCAGCCCCAGCATTTT. The encoded protein is CASSLRSNQPQHF.

The V gene is TRBV6-5, the J gene TRBJ1-1; 7 bases align to TRBD1. Germline V gene sequence: CDR1 MNHEY, CDR2 SVGAGI. The length of the CDR3 is 11 residues. The V and J ends lost 7 bases and 10 bases, in that order; junction bases with no gene match: 6. This CDR3 is CASTRGRGAFF. The CDR3 DNA is TGTGCCAGCACGAGGGGGCGAGGAGCTTTCTTT.

This clone was observed a handful of times. The gene calls are TRBV7-6 and TRBJ2-2, with no clear D. This CDR3 has 14 amino acids. Trimming left V 2 bases short and J 5 bases short, with 9 bases between. CDR1 and CDR2 (germline): SGHVS, FNYEAQ. This CDR3 reads CASSLQTATGELFF. The CDR3 nucleotides are TGTGCCAGCAGCTTACAAACAGCAACCGGGGAGCTGTTTTTT. Combining the CDR3 with reference TRBV7-6 and TRBJ2-2 gives the whole variable domain GAGVSQSPRYKVTKRGQDVALRCDPISGHVSLYWYRQALGQGPEFLTYFNYEAQQDKSGLPNDRFSAERPEGSISTLTIQRTEQRDSAMYRCASSLQTATGELFFGEGSRLTVL.

Comment on this clone: A read error may account for a junction end that differs from germline. The chain has TRBV10-3 and TRBJ2-5, with 9 bases identical to TRBD2. The CDR3 contains 15 residues. The germline V gene has CDR1 ENHRY and CDR2 SYGVKD. CDR3 protein: CASSVVAGEGETQYF. CDR3 DNA sequence: TGTGCCAGCAGTGTGGTAGCGGGAGAAGGAGAGACCCAGTACTTC.

This clone was seen a handful of times. The rearrangement uses TRBV10-3 and TRBJ1-3; unclear D gene. The CDR3 is 13 residues long. V shed 9 bases and J shed 0 bases, with 9 bases lying between them. The germline V gene has CDR1 ENHRY and CDR2 SYGVKD. The CDR3 DNA is TGTGCCATTAAGAGGAGCTCTGGAAACACCATATATTTT. Encoded protein: CAIKRSSGNTIYF.

This chain links TRBV27 with TRBJ1-1, with D possibly matching TRBD1 (5 bases). Trimming left V 5 bases short and J 1 base short, with 17 bases between. CDR1 MNHEY and CDR2 SMNVEV come from the germline V gene (reference sequence). CDR3 size: 16 residues. The CDR3 loop is CASSPYPRGTNTEAFF. CDR3 nucleotides: TGTGCCAGCAGTCCATACCCGAGAGGGACGAACACTGAAGCTTTCTTT.

The chain links TRBV6-5 to TRBJ1-2; 9 bases are shared with TRBD1. V was pared by 4 bases and J by 4 bases, with 7 bases of the junction left unmatched. The CDR3 covers 15 residues. Germline V gene data show CDR1 as MNHEY and CDR2 as SVGAGI. CDR3 protein: CASSSRTGDAYGYTF. DNA of the CDR3: TGTGCCAGCAGTTCCCGGACAGGGGATGCCTATGGCTACACCTTC.

This clone was detected a few times. This chain uses TRBV7-8 with TRBJ2-2; 11 bases are shared with TRBD2. V was clipped by 0 bases and J by 4 bases; unmatched bases: 7. CDR1 and CDR2 (germline): SGHVS, FQNEAQ. This CDR3 is built from 18 residues. CDR3 coding DNA: TGTGCCAGCAGCTTAGCGCTAGCGGGAGGTCCGGGCACCGGGGAGCTGTTTTTT. Protein product: CASSLALAGGPGTGELFF.

This clone has a handful of counts. V is TRBV29-1 and J is TRBJ2-7; 9 nucleotides align to TRBD2. The CDR3 is 14 amino acids. After removal of 3 bases from V and 3 bases from J, the junction contained 6 bases not matched to a gene. CDR1 and CDR2 (germline): SQVTM, ANQGSEA. The CDR3 sequence is CSVEVSGSIYEQYF. Written as DNA, the CDR3 is TGCAGCGTTGAGGTTAGCGGGAGTATCTACGAGCAGTACTTC.

The chain employs TRBV10-3 and TRBJ2-1, with TRBD1 identical over 8 bases. The junction had 3 bases not matched to a gene; V was cut back by 0 bases and J by 8 bases. The germline gives CDR1 ENHRY, CDR2 SYGVKD. CDR3 length: 14 residues. The CDR3 sequence is CAISESQGADEQFF. The CDR3 region has the DNA TGTGCCATCAGTGAGTCCCAGGGGGCAGATGAGCAGTTCTTC.

The chain joins TRBV4-1 to TRBJ2-3; TRBD2 matches at 8 bases. This CDR3 spans 15 amino acids. The germline V gene has CDR1 MGHRA and CDR2 YSYEKL. The V and J ends lost 8 bases and 7 bases, in that order; junction bases with no gene match: 14. This CDR3 reads CASGGTGGPTNTQYF. For the CDR3, the DNA is TGCGCCAGCGGAGGGACGGGAGGGCCGACGAATACGCAGTATTTT.